The next 12 T cell receptor beta chains were all read from a single sample in a study of early T cells in non-severe SARS-CoV-2 infection. From the 5' RACE reads, TCRdb called clonotypes with MiXCR, one entry per CDR3 protein. The data hold 86,000 or so distinct CDR3 sequences, with roughly 6% observed a single time. The sequenced sample consisted of whole blood. All receptors come from an adult who was a healthcare worker with PCR-confirmed SARS-CoV-2 infection or an uninfected control (not recorded which).

This clonotype was seen ten or more times. The genes are TRBV7-2 and TRBJ2-1, with TRBD1 identical over 7 bases. This CDR3 has 15 amino acids. Unmatched junction bases numbered 8, after V lost 2 bases and J lost 7 bases. CDR1 and CDR2 from the germline V gene are SGHTA and FQGNSA. CDR3 protein: CASSLQGELLNEQFF. CDR3 nucleotide sequence: TGTGCCAGCAGCTTACAGGGGGAACTGTTGAATGAGCAGTTCTTC. The full variable domain, completed using reference TRBV7-2 and TRBJ2-1, is GAGVSQSPSNKVTEKGKDVELRCDPISGHTALYWYRQSLGQGLEFLIYFQGNSAPDKSGLPSDRFSAERTGGSVSTLTIQRTQQEDSAVYLCASSLQGELLNEQFFGPGTRLTVL.

This clonotype was observed at least ten times. The chain combines TRBV9 with TRBJ2-3; D gene ambiguous. The V and J ends lost 1 base and 2 bases respectively, with 17 bases between them. CDR1 is SGDLS, CDR2 YYNGEE, per germline. The CDR3 has 17 amino acids. The CDR3 here is CASSVSDGRINTDTQYF. The CDR3 region has the DNA TGTGCCAGCAGCGTATCCGACGGACGAATAAACACAGATACGCAGTATTTT. Together with reference TRBV9 and TRBJ2-3, the CDR3 gives the full variable domain: DSGVTQTPKHLITATGQRVTLRCSPRSGDLSVYWYQQSLDQGLQFLIQYYNGEERAKGNILERFSAQQFPDLHSELNLSSLELGDSALYFCASSVSDGRINTDTQYFGPGTRLTVL.

There are a few counts of this clonotype. This chain joins TRBV12-3 or TRBV12-4 and TRBJ2-1, with D tentatively TRBD2 (7 bases). The CDR3 extends over 13 amino acids. V lost 6 bases and J 4 bases, leaving 10 bases between the germline ends. DNA for the CDR3: TGTGCCAGCAGGGGGGGGGCGTACAATGAGCAGTTCTTC. This sequence encodes CASRGGAYNEQFF.

V usage is TRBV29-1 and J usage is TRBJ2-7, with TRBD2 matching 7 bases. Germline V gives CDR1 SQVTM, CDR2 ANQGSEA. The CDR3 has 13 residues. The trim removed 7 bases at V and 7 bases at J, leaving 13 bases unmatched. CDR3 DNA: TGCAGCGCAGCCGGGACTACCATTAGTGAGCAGTACTTC. Its translation is CSAAGTTISEQYF.

This clonotype was recorded many times. This chain uses TRBV4-1 with TRBJ2-1, with D possibly called TRBD1 or TRBD2 (5 bases each). There are 16 residues in the CDR3. Looked up from germline, CDR1 is MGHRA and CDR2 is YSYEKL. V was trimmed by 3 bases and J by 5 bases, leaving 17 bases between them. CDR3 sequence reads: CASSQDSGTGNNEQFF. The DNA of the CDR3 is TGCGCCAGCAGCCAGGACTCCGGGACGGGCAACAATGAGCAGTTCTTC.

This clonotype was recorded many times. The chain combines TRBV20-1 with TRBJ1-6, with 8 bases matching TRBD1. CDR1 and CDR2 from the germline V gene are DFQATT and SNEGSKA (reference sequence). The V gene end was trimmed by 0 bases and the J gene end by 1 base; junction bases not matched to a gene: 2. The CDR3 sequence is 16 residues long. CDR3 nucleotide sequence: TGCAGTGCTAGAGACAGGGGGCAATCCTATAATTCACCCCTCCACTTT. This gives the protein CSARDRGQSYNSPLHF.

This clonotype was seen a few times. In DNA form, the CDR3 reads TGTGCCAGTAGTTGGGGCCCCCAAGATAAGTTCTTC. As protein: CASSWGPQDKFF. The V gene is TRBV19, the J gene TRBJ2-1, with D possibly TRBD1 on 5 matching bases. The CDR3 sequence is 12 residues long. Trimming took 5 bases from V and 14 from J, leaving 16 bases between them. Germline CDR1 is LNHDA and CDR2 is SQIVND (reference sequence).

The rearrangement uses TRBV19 and TRBJ2-1; D is uncertain. Germline V gene sequence: CDR1 LNHDA, CDR2 SQIVND (reference sequence). Trimming removed 5 bases at V and 3 bases at J, with 8 bases between. This CDR3 contains 13 residues. This chain's CDR3 is CASSQLLYNEQFF. The CDR3 nucleotides are TGTGCCAGTAGTCAGCTCCTCTACAATGAGCAGTTCTTC. Using reference TRBV19 and TRBJ2-1 for the parts outside the CDR3, the full variable domain is DGGITQSPKYLFRKEGQNVTLSCEQNLNHDAMYWYRQDPGQGLRLIYYSQIVNDFQKGDIAEGYSVSREKKESFPLTVTSAQKNPTAFYLCASSQLLYNEQFFGPGTRLTVL.

The rearrangement links TRBV7-9 to TRBJ1-6; D uncertain. The length of the CDR3 is 13 residues. Germline V lookup: CDR1 SEHNR, CDR2 FQNEAQ (reference sequence). The germline V and J ends were trimmed by 1 base and 7 bases, with 5 bases remaining between them. In nucleotides, the CDR3 is TGTGCCAGCAGCTTAGGCACAAATTCACCCCTCCACTTT. Its protein product is CASSLGTNSPLHF.

This clonotype was observed a few times. The chain links TRBV30 to TRBJ1-5, with D possibly TRBD1 on 5 matching bases. From germline, CDR1 is GTSNPN and CDR2 SVGIG (reference sequence). Trimming removed 0 bases at V and 6 bases at J, with 9 bases between. The CDR3 extends over 13 amino acids. CDR3 sequence reads: CAWSVRGSQPQHF. As DNA, the CDR3 is TGTGCCTGGAGTGTACGGGGGTCTCAGCCCCAGCATTTT.

This clonotype appeared a few times. The chain links TRBV11-2 to TRBJ2-7; D tentatively fits TRBD1 or TRBD2 (5 bases each). Germline CDR1 reads SGHAT; CDR2 reads FQNNGV. The CDR3 is 14 amino acids. The V gene lost 5 bases and the J gene lost 4 bases, with 15 bases spanning the gap. This chain's CDR3 is CASSAPGPSYEQYF. CDR3 nucleotide sequence: TGTGCCAGCAGCGCTCCGGGACCATCATACGAGCAGTACTTC.

This clonotype was detected ten times or more. The genes are TRBV25-1 and TRBJ2-2; D not resolved. Germline values: CDR1 MGHDK, CDR2 SYGVNS. The CDR3 consists of 13 residues. The V and J ends lost 1 base and 6 bases respectively, with 6 bases between them. CDR3 sequence (DNA): TGTGCCAGCAGTGAATTTGGAGCCGGGGAGCTGTTTTTT. Translation: CASSEFGAGELFF.